The present T cell receptor beta chain was sequenced within a study of human T cells and chemical hapten exposure. Study at large: TCR yield per sample varied, mainly due to pooled library volumes.

Looked up from germline, CDR1 is SGDLS and CDR2 is YYNGEE. The trim removed 4 bases at V and 5 bases at J, leaving 9 bases unmatched. The CDR3 is 15 residues long. This clonotype was seen only a few times. The antigen is not known. The study extracted total RNA from unfractionated whole blood. Study conclusions and caveats: TCRs at a frequency above 1 in 1000 stayed unchanged with DPC sensitization.

Individual cDNA molecules received unique molecular identifiers in the library. Under the authors' procedure: Sampled TCR counts reached a median of roughly 98,000 per sample, with values ranging from 23,224 to 690,600. Using its own MiXCR run on the 5' RACE reads, TCRdb lists one record per CDR3 protein. The V and J calls were not made by the authors but by TCRdb's processing. Among 65,000 to 95,000 distinct CDR3 sequences listed, under 10% were seen once. The chain is built from TRBV9 and TRBJ1-5, with 7 bases identical to TRBD1. This receptor was identified in a male donor in good health. CDR3: CASSTGTADDQPQHF. The CDR3 DNA reads as TGTGCCAGCAGCACCGGGACAGCAGACGATCAGCCCCAGCATTTT.